The T cell receptor beta chain described here comes from a study of blood T cell repertoires in COVID-19. Clones were read by immunoSEQ multiplex PCR, and TCRdb kept only the in-frame ones, dropping some. This table has 200,000 to 250,000 clones, around 88% appearing once. This CDR3 region has 13 residues. V shed 5 bases, J shed 6 bases, and the junction held 4 bases outside the gene matches. Germline loops: CDR1 SGHAT, CDR2 FQNNGV. The clonotype was recovered from a man between 18 and 29 years old with active or convalescent COVID-19. Sequencing was carried out using peripheral blood. The rearrangement uses TRBV11-2 and TRBJ2-1, with 7 bases fitting TRBD1. The CDR3 loop is CASSRYRGNEQFF. Here the CDR3 DNA reads TGTGCCAGCAGCAGATACAGGGGCAATGAGCAGTTCTTC.